These T cell receptor beta chains were read from a single sample in a study of blood T cell repertoires in COVID-19. Repertoires were generated with immunoSEQ multiplex PCR, while TCRdb's copy carries only in-frame clones and drops some. Of 85,000 to 90,000 clones in the sample, roughly 87% are singletons; the top ten hold approximately 5.6%. The specimen sequenced was peripheral blood. The receptors originated from a woman aged 80 or over with active COVID-19. The CDR3 runs from the conserved cysteine through the conserved F or W. D genes are given only for firm matches. Size is stated for part of the rows, as once, few or many counts, or as a class when the clone is expanded.

CDR3aa	CDR3nt	v_gene	abundance	d_gene	j_gene
CASSLNTGQALSGANVLTF	TGTGCCAGCAGCTTAAACACGGGACAGGCTCTCTCTGGGGCCAACGTCCTGACTTTC	TRBV5-8	NA	TRBD1	TRBJ2-6
CAWSTGRGGWTDTQYF	TGTGCCTGGAGCACAGGTAGGGGCGGTTGGACAGATACGCAGTATTTT	TRBV30	NA	NA	TRBJ2-3
CASNPDRSFNYGYTF	TGTGCCAGCAACCCGGACAGGAGCTTTAACTATGGCTACACCTTC	TRBV2	once	TRBD1	TRBJ1-2
CASSRDWNEQFF	TGTGCCAGCAGCCGAGACTGGAATGAGCAGTTCTTC	TRBV7-2	NA	NA	TRBJ2-1
CASSLNSARTYEQYF	TGTGCCAGCAGCTTAAATAGCGCGCGCACCTACGAGCAGTACTTC	TRBV11-2	NA	NA	TRBJ2-7
CASRDRDRGSYEQYF	TGCGCCAGCAGAGACCGGGACAGGGGCTCCTACGAGCAGTACTTC	TRBV5-1	NA	TRBD1	TRBJ2-7
CASSFGEPYEQYF	TGTGCCAGCAGCTTTGGGGAGCCCTACGAGCAGTACTTC	TRBV5-4	NA	NA	TRBJ2-7
CASSSTSGESYNEQFF	TGCGCCAGCAGCTCAACTAGCGGAGAATCCTACAATGAGCAGTTCTTC	TRBV4-1	NA	TRBD2	TRBJ2-1
CASTLSSYNSPLHF	TGTGCCAGCACCCTGAGCTCCTATAATTCACCCCTCCACTTT	TRBV11-3	NA	NA	TRBJ1-6
CASSFLVGDRKNYGYTF	TGTGCCAGCAGTTTTTTGGTTGGGGACAGGAAAAACTATGGCTACACCTTC	TRBV28	NA	TRBD1	TRBJ1-2
CATSDWDIRGYSVKETQYF	TGTGCCACCAGTGATTGGGACATCAGGGGGTACAGCGTTAAAGAGACCCAGTACTTC	TRBV24-1	NA	TRBD1	TRBJ2-5
CASTPLGMDGYEQYF	TGTGCCAGCACCCCTCTCGGGATGGATGGCTACGAGCAGTACTTC	TRBV28	NA	NA	TRBJ2-7
CASSHLTGGEGGYTF	TGTGCCAGCAGCCATTTGACAGGGGGGGAAGGTGGCTACACCTTC	TRBV9	NA	TRBD1	TRBJ1-2
CAWSVGQGLSYEQYF	TGTGCCTGGAGTGTTGGGCAGGGATTAAGCTACGAGCAGTACTTC	TRBV30	NA	NA	TRBJ2-7
CASSTGSEAFF	TGTGCCAGCAGTACAGGGTCTGAAGCTTTCTTT	TRBV3-1/TRBV3-2	NA	NA	TRBJ1-1
CASSQGLAGTYNEQFF	TGTGCCAGTAGCCAGGGACTAGCGGGAACATACAATGAGCAGTTCTTC	TRBV19	NA	TRBD2	TRBJ2-1
CASSLILANYGYTF	TGTGCCAGCAGTCTAATTCTCGCCAACTATGGCTACACCTTC	TRBV6-2/TRBV6-3	NA	NA	TRBJ1-2
CASSDLGGTRRPQHF	TGTGCCAGCAGTGACTTAGGAGGGACCCGGAGGCCCCAGCATTTT	TRBV2	NA	NA	TRBJ1-5